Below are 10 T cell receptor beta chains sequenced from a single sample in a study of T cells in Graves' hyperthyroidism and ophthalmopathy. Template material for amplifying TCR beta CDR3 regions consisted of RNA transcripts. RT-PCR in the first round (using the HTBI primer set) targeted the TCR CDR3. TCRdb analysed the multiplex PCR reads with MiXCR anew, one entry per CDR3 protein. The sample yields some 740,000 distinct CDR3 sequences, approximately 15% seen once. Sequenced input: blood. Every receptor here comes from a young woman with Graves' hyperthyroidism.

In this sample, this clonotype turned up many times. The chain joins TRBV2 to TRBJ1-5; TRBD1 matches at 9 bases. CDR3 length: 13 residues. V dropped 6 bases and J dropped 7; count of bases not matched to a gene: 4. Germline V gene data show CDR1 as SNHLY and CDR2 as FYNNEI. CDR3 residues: CASSPTGGQPQHF. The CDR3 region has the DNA TGTGCCAGCAGCCCGACAGGGGGACAGCCCCAGCATTTT.

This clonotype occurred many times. The CDR3 is CSVEDRFLGNTGELFF. DNA for the CDR3: TGCAGCGTTGAAGATAGGTTCCTAGGGAACACCGGGGAGCTGTTTTTT. The V and J genes are TRBV29-1 and TRBJ2-2, with no clear D. CDR1 and CDR2 from the germline V gene are SQVTM and ANQGSEA. The V gene lost 0 bases and the J gene lost 1 base, with 12 bases spanning the gap. The CDR3 has 16 amino acids.

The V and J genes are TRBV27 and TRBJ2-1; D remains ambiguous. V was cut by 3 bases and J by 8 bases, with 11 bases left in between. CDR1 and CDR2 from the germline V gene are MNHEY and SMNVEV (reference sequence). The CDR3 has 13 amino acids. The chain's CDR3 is CASSFPGMDEQFF. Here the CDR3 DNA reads TGTGCCAGCAGTTTCCCGGGCATGGATGAGCAGTTCTTC.

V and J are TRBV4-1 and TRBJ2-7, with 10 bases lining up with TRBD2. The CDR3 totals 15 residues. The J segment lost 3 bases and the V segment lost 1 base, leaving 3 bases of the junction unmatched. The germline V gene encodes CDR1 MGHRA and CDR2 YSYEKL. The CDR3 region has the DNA TGCGCCAGCAGCCAAGTCCTAGCGGGAGACTACGAGCAGTACTTC. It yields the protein CASSQVLAGDYEQYF.

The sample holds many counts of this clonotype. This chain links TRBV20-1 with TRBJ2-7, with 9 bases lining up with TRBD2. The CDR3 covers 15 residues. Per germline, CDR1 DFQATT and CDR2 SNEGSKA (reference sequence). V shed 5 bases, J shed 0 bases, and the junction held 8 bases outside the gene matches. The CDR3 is CSASGRSGSSYEQYF. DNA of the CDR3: TGCAGTGCTTCCGGGCGTAGCGGGAGCTCCTACGAGCAGTACTTC.

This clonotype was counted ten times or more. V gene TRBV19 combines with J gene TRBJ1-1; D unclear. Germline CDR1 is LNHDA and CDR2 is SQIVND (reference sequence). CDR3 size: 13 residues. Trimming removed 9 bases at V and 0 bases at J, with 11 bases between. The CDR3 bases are TGTGCCAGCAGCTCGAGCTTGAACACTGAAGCTTTCTTT. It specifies CASSSSLNTEAFF. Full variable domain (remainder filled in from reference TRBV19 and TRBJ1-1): DGGITQSPKYLFRKEGQNVTLSCEQNLNHDAMYWYRQDPGQGLRLIYYSQIVNDFQKGDIAEGYSVSREKKESFPLTVTSAQKNPTAFYLCASSSSLNTEAFFGQGTRLTVV.

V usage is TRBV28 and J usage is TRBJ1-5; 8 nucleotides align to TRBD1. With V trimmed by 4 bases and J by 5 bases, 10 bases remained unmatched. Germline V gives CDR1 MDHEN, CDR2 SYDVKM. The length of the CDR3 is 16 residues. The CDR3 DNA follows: TGTGCCAGCAGTTCTTATGTAGGCAGGGGGCATCAGCCCCAGCATTTT. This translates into CASSSYVGRGHQPQHF. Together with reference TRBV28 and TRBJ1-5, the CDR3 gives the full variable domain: DVKVTQSSRYLVKRTGEKVFLECVQDMDHENMFWYRQDPGLGLRLIYFSYDVKMKEKGDIPEGYSVSREKKERFSLILESASTNQTSMYLCASSSYVGRGHQPQHFGDGTRLSIL.

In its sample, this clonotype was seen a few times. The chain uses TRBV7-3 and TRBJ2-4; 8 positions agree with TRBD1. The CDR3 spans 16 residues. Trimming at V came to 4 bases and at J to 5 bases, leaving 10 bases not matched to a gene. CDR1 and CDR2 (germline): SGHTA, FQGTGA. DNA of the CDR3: TGTGCCAGCAGCTCAAACAGGGGGAGTGATGAAAACATTCAGTACTTC. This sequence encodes CASSSNRGSDENIQYF.

The CDR3 DNA is TGTGCCAGTAGTTGGGGGCTTAGGACTGAAGCTTTCTTT. This translates into CASSWGLRTEAFF. This chain connects TRBV19 to TRBJ1-1, with D tentatively TRBD1 (6 bases). Germline CDR1 LNHDA, CDR2 SQIVND (reference sequence). This CDR3 region has 13 residues. Trimming pared 5 bases from V and 5 bases from J, leaving 12 bases between. Using reference TRBV19 and TRBJ1-1 for the parts outside the CDR3, the full variable domain is DGGITQSPKYLFRKEGQNVTLSCEQNLNHDAMYWYRQDPGQGLRLIYYSQIVNDFQKGDIAEGYSVSREKKESFPLTVTSAQKNPTAFYLCASSWGLRTEAFFGQGTRLTVV.

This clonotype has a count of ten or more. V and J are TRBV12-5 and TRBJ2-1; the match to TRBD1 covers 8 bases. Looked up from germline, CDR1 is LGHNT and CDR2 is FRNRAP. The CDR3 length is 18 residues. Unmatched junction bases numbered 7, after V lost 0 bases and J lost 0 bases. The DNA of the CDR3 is TGTGCTAGTGGTTTGGTACAGGGGGGAGCTAGCTCCTACAATGAGCAGTTCTTC. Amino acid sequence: CASGLVQGGASSYNEQFF.